Below, 21 T cell receptor beta chains from the same sample are listed, as sequenced in a study of blood T cell repertoires in COVID-19 (dated by TCRdb to 2020 to 2021). To prepare the library, the immunoSEQ multiplex PCR assay was applied. This is the immuneACCESS table as TCRdb keeps it, with only in-frame sequences that have V and J called. A part of the clones is gone; compared with another copy, unresolved V genes explain less than half, and the rest is unexplained. In this sample the table shows 250,000 to 350,000 clones, about nine tenths of which occur a single time. The top ten hold 11% of the sample. The sequenced sample was peripheral blood. The receptors derive from a woman in her 30s with COVID-19, enrolled during active disease.

This chain joins TRBV2 and TRBJ2-7, with D possibly TRBD1 on 5 matching bases. This CDR3 spans 13 amino acids. Germline CDR1 SNHLY, CDR2 FYNNEI. V shed 7 bases and J shed 0 bases, with 10 bases lying between them. This chain's CDR3 is CASTTETSYEQYF. The CDR3 DNA sequence: TGTGCCAGCACGACAGAGACCTCCTACGAGCAGTACTTC.

J is TRBJ2-7 and V is TRBV25-1, with 8 bases aligning to TRBD2. The CDR3 runs 14 residues. V trimming: 3 bases; J trimming: 6 bases; junction bases outside the gene matches: 7. Germline V gene lookup returns CDR1 MGHDK and CDR2 SYGVNS. The CDR3 bases are TGTGCCAGCAGTGACAGCGGGAGTTTGTCCGAGCAGTACTTC. It encodes CASSDSGSLSEQYF.

The CDR3 DNA reads as TGTGCCAGAAGCTTTTGGGCGGGAGAGTTATGGGAGACCCAGTACTTC. Translation: CARSFWAGELWETQYF. V gene TRBV5-3 combines with J gene TRBJ2-5; 7 bases line up with TRBD2. TRBV5-3 is assigned to the ORF class and has an uncertain function. The CDR3 loop spans 16 amino acids. V trimming: 2 bases; J trimming: 5 bases; junction bases outside the gene matches: 12.

The chain joins TRBV9 to TRBJ2-7; 12 bases are shared with TRBD2. The CDR3 has 15 amino acids. Trimming removed 3 bases from V and 5 bases from J; junction bases left unmatched: 6. Germline lookup yields CDR1 SGDLS and CDR2 YYNGEE. In DNA form, the CDR3 reads TGTGCCAGCAGCGAAGGGACTAGCGGGTTCAACGAGCAGTACTTC. Protein: CASSEGTSGFNEQYF.

Only one count was recorded for this clone. The chain has TRBV11-2 and TRBJ1-2, with 10 bases identical to TRBD1. V lost 3 bases and J lost 5; bases outside the gene matches: 6. The CDR3 runs to 15 residues. Germline assignment: CDR1 SGHAT and CDR2 FQNNGV. The CDR3 coding sequence is TGTGCCAGCAGCTTTCCGGGACAGGGGATTTATGGCTACACCTTC. Translating it yields CASSFPGQGIYGYTF.

This chain links TRBV7-3 with TRBJ2-1, with TRBD2 matching 7 bases. CDR1 SGHTA and CDR2 FQGTGA come from the germline V gene. The J segment lost 5 bases and the V segment lost 0 bases, leaving 1 base of the junction unmatched. CDR3 length: 14 residues. DNA of the CDR3: TGTGCCAGCAGCTTAACGGGAGGGAACAATGAGCAGTTCTTC. Amino acids: CASSLTGGNNEQFF.

The sample holds one count of this clone. The chain uses TRBV5-4 and TRBJ2-7, with 14 bases fitting TRBD2. This CDR3 is built from 14 residues. The trim removed 4 bases at V and 7 bases at J, leaving 4 bases unmatched. The V gene's germline CDR1 is SGHNT and CDR2 YYREEE (reference sequence). The CDR3 sequence: CASSEGLAGVEQYF. The CDR3 nucleotides are TGTGCCAGCAGCGAGGGACTAGCGGGGGTAGAGCAGTACTTC.

The chain links TRBV2 to TRBJ2-7; 8 nucleotides line up with TRBD2. Trimming removed 7 bases from V and 2 bases from J; junction bases left unmatched: 7. The CDR3 is 14 residues long. The germline V gene has CDR1 SNHLY and CDR2 FYNNEI. The CDR3 sequence: CASKVREGTYEQYF. In DNA, the CDR3 is TGTGCCAGCAAGGTACGGGAGGGGACCTACGAGCAGTACTTC.

CDR3 region: CASSQEAVKGYTF. The CDR3 region has the DNA TGTGCCAGCAGCCAAGAGGCCGTTAAAGGCTACACCTTC. The chain uses TRBV3-1 (or the pseudogene TRBV3-2) and TRBJ1-2; D remains unclear. Between the trimmed V and J ends, which lost 0 bases and 8 bases, there was a span of 10 bases. Germline lookup yields CDR1 LGHDT and CDR2 YNNKEL (reference sequence). The CDR3 covers 13 residues.

The chain has TRBV7-3 and TRBJ2-7, with 13 bases matching TRBD2. CDR1 and CDR2 from the germline V gene are SGHTA and FQGTGA. V was pared by 8 bases and J by 6 bases, with 10 bases of the junction left unmatched. This CDR3 spans 15 amino acids. The CDR3 protein is CASAPGLAGASEQYF. In DNA, the CDR3 is TGTGCCAGCGCGCCTGGACTAGCGGGAGCCTCCGAGCAGTACTTC.

The chain has TRBV30 and TRBJ1-4, with 7 bases fitting TRBD1. The CDR3 sequence is 13 residues long. Germline V CDR1 and CDR2: GTSNPN, SVGIG (reference sequence). V shed 5 bases, J shed 8 bases, and the junction held 8 bases outside the gene matches. The CDR3 DNA is TGTGCCTGGGACCGGGACAGCAAAGAAAAACTGTTTTTT. This gives the protein CAWDRDSKEKLFF.

The chain carries TRBV29-1 and TRBJ2-7, with D unresolved. The germline V gene encodes CDR1 SQVTM and CDR2 ANQGSEA. The CDR3 is 15 residues long. The V gene lost 6 bases and the J gene lost 3 bases, with 21 bases spanning the gap. This CDR3 reads CSVPRGVSNLYEQYF. CDR3 DNA sequence: TGCAGCGTCCCAAGAGGAGTCAGTAATCTCTACGAGCAGTACTTC.

V and J are TRBV27 and TRBJ2-3; 8 bases line up with TRBD2. This CDR3 comprises 14 residues. Germline CDR1 reads MNHEY; CDR2 reads SMNVEV (reference sequence). V lost 6 bases and J lost 4; bases outside the gene matches: 6. This CDR3 is CASRFSGNSDTQYF. In DNA form, the CDR3 reads TGTGCCAGCAGATTTAGCGGGAACTCAGATACGCAGTATTTT.

The CDR3 protein is CASSYDSPIPAYEQYF. The CDR3 DNA follows: TGTGCCAGCAGTTACGATAGCCCTATCCCTGCCTACGAGCAGTACTTC. The chain uses TRBV6-6 and TRBJ2-7; D unresolved. The CDR3 has 16 residues. Trimming took 2 bases from V and 2 from J, leaving 16 bases between them. CDR1 and CDR2 from the germline V gene are MNHNY and SVGAGI (reference sequence).

This CDR3 reads CASTPLTPGNTIYF. For the CDR3, the DNA is TGTGCCAGCACCCCGTTAACACCTGGAAACACCATATATTTT. The rearrangement uses TRBV6-6 and TRBJ1-3, with unresolved D. In germline, CDR1 is MNHNY, CDR2 SVGAGI (reference sequence). CDR3 size: 14 residues. V dropped 7 bases and J dropped 2 bases, with 12 bases sitting between them.

The chain recombines TRBV28 with TRBJ1-5, with 10 bases matching TRBD1. CDR3 length: 15 amino acids. Per the germline V gene, CDR1 is MDHEN and CDR2 is SYDVKM. With 4 bases clipped from V and 7 bases from J, the junction kept 7 bases outside the gene matches. The DNA for the CDR3 is TGTGCCAGCAGTTCCGGACAGGGGGTCCACCAGCCCCAGCATTTT. Amino acids: CASSSGQGVHQPQHF. The full variable domain, rest sourced from reference TRBV28 and TRBJ1-5, is DVKVTQSSRYLVKRTGEKVFLECVQDMDHENMFWYRQDPGLGLRLIYFSYDVKMKEKGDIPEGYSVSREKKERFSLILESASTNQTSMYLCASSSGQGVHQPQHFGDGTRLSIL.

The chain carries TRBV24-1 and TRBJ2-3; D perhaps matches TRBD2 (5 bases). Trimming removed 3 bases from V and 0 bases from J, with 15 bases in between. CDR1 and CDR2 (germline): KGHDR, SFDVKD. The CDR3 is made up of 17 amino acids. The CDR3 sequence: CATSDPRGYPSTDTQYF. The CDR3 bases are TGTGCCACCAGTGATCCCCGGGGTTATCCTAGCACAGATACGCAGTATTTT.

The chain couples TRBV7-9 to TRBJ1-1; TRBD1 matches 7 bases. Unmatched junction bases numbered 8, after V lost 5 bases and J lost 5 bases. CDR1 is SEHNR, CDR2 FQNEAQ, per germline (reference sequence). CDR3 length equals 14 residues. CDR3 DNA: TGTGCCAGCAGCCCACAGACAGGGCAGACTGAAGCTTTCTTT. The encoded protein is CASSPQTGQTEAFF.

This clone was detected only once. V is TRBV28 and J is TRBJ2-7; TRBD2 aligns across 13 bases. The V gene end was trimmed by 6 bases and the J gene end by 1 base; junction bases not matched to a gene: 6. Germline assignment: CDR1 MDHEN and CDR2 SYDVKM. CDR3 length: 16 residues. CDR3 sequence reads: CASSHPGLAGSYEQYF. The DNA of the CDR3 is TGTGCCAGCAGCCACCCGGGACTAGCGGGATCCTACGAGCAGTACTTC.

The J gene is TRBJ2-2, the V gene TRBV15, with 8 bases fitting TRBD1. The CDR3 is 16 amino acids. V shed 0 bases, J shed 2 bases, and the junction held 2 bases outside the gene matches. In germline, CDR1 is LNHNV, CDR2 YYDKDF (reference sequence). The CDR3 is CATSRDGTGNTGELFF. DNA of the CDR3: TGTGCCACCAGCAGAGATGGGACAGGAAACACCGGGGAGCTGTTTTTT.

J is TRBJ2-2 and V is TRBV28; possibly TRBD2 for D (6 bases). Germline V gene data show CDR1 as MDHEN and CDR2 as SYDVKM. There are 14 residues in the CDR3. Trimming stripped 4 bases from V and 5 bases from J, with 11 bases between. The CDR3 spells CASSSAGPTGELFF. The CDR3 nucleotides read TGTGCCAGCAGTTCCGCGGGGCCAACCGGGGAGCTGTTTTTT.